Included here is one T cell receptor beta chain sequence, with context. Antigen: not known. These data belong to a study of cytomegalovirus exposure and HLA in healthy donors. Broader study findings: Immune exposure information comprised only CMV serostatus. Judged likely to be a sequencing artifact was a cluster of highly shared sequence variants. One variant, a missense change in DCLRE1C, was linked in a later analysis to TCR beta V- and J-gene trimming.

Both 60 Vbeta primers and 13 Jbeta primers went into the PCR. The protocol was immunoSEQ multiplex PCR, while the TCRdb copy is restricted to in-frame clones and leaves out a portion. This sample yields approximately 120,000 clones, of which around 81% are seen a single time; 2.2% belongs to the top ten. The CDR3 is 15 amino acids. CDR1 is SGHRS and CDR2 is YFSETQ in the germline V gene. The V end lost 0 bases, the J end lost 7 bases, and 17 bases lay between the germline ends. This rearrangement joins TRBV5-1 to TRBJ2-7; D might be TRBD1 (5 bases). The receptor's source is a woman aged 25 to 39 in good health and CMV-seronegative. The sequencing input was PBMCs. Here the CDR3 reads CASSLEAGIFREQYF. The CDR3 region has the DNA TGCGCCAGCAGCTTGGAGGCAGGGATATTTAGAGAGCAGTACTTC.